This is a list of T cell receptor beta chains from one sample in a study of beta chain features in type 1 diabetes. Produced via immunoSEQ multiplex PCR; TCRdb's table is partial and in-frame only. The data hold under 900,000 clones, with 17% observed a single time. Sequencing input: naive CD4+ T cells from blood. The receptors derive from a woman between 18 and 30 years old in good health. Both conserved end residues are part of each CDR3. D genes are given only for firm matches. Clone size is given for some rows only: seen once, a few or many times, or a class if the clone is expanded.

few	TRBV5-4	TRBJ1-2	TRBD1	CASSFPGQGMVGGYTF	TGTGCCAGCAGCTTTCCGGGACAGGGGATGGTTGGTGGCTACACCTTC
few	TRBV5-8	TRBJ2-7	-	CASSPYEQYF	TGTGCCAGCAGCCCTTACGAGCAGTACTTC
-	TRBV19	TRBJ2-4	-	CASSEGRLKNIQYF	TGTGCCAGTAGCGAAGGACGGCTCAAAAACATTCAGTACTTC
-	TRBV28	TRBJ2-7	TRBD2	CASRFTHGLGPYEQYF	TGTGCCAGCAGGTTCACCCATGGACTAGGCCCCTACGAGCAGTACTTC
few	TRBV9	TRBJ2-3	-	CASSQSDTDTQYF	TGTGCCAGCAGCCAATCCGACACAGATACGCAGTATTTT
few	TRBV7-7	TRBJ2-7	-	CASSLVPDYEQYF	TGTGCTAGCAGCTTAGTACCTGACTACGAGCAGTACTTC
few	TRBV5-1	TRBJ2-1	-	CASSLLGGGSYNEQFF	TGCGCCAGCAGCTTGTTAGGAGGGGGCTCCTACAATGAGCAGTTCTTC
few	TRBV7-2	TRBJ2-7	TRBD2	CASSGVREGHYEQYF	TGTGCCAGCAGCGGGGTGCGGGAGGGCCACTACGAGCAGTACTTC
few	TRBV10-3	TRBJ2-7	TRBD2	CAISLAGGPYEQYF	TGTGCCATCAGCCTAGCGGGAGGGCCCTACGAGCAGTACTTC
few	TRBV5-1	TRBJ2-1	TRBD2	CASSPRSGSSYNEQFF	TGCGCCAGCAGCCCCCGTAGCGGGAGCTCCTACAATGAGCAGTTCTTC
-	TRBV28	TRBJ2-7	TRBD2	CASSETSGRNEQYF	TGTGCCAGCAGTGAAACTAGCGGGAGGAACGAGCAGTACTTC